This T cell receptor beta chain was found in a study of cytomegalovirus exposure and HLA in healthy donors. General observations from the study: Segments of the TCR beta V type were, in most cases, productive about 87% or about 30% of the time in an earlier analysis. A cluster of highly shared sequence variants was likely a sequencing artifact.

The V gene end was trimmed by 6 bases and the J gene end by 10 bases; junction bases not matched to a gene: 12. Germline lookup yields CDR1 MDHEN and CDR2 SYDVKM. The CDR3 extends over 14 amino acids. In the case of this clone: Its antigen is undetermined.

The study ran its PCR with 60 Vbeta and 13 Jbeta primers. The table came from immunoSEQ multiplex PCR; TCRdb's copy has only in-frame clones and leaves some out. The table has about 250,000 clones, more than 55% seen once. Sequences were obtained from PBMCs. The clonotype comes from a female donor in good health and CMV-seronegative. V gene TRBV28 combines with J gene TRBJ1-2, with 9 bases lining up with TRBD1. CDR3 amino acids: CASSSSGTGTYYTF. The CDR3 nucleotides read TGTGCCAGCAGCTCCTCCGGGACAGGGACCTACTACACCTTC.